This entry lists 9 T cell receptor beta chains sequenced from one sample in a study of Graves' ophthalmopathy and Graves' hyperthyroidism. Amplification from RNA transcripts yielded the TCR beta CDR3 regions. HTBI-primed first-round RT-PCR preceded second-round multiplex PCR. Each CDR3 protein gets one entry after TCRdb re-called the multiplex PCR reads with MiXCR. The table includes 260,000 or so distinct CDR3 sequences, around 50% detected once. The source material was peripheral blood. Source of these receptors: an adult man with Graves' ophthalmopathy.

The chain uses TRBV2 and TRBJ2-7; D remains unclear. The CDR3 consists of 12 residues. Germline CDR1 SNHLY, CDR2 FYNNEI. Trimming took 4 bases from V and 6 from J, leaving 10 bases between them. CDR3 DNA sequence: TGTGCCAGCAGTGGCGACCGGGCCGAGCAGTACTTC. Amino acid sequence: CASSGDRAEQYF.

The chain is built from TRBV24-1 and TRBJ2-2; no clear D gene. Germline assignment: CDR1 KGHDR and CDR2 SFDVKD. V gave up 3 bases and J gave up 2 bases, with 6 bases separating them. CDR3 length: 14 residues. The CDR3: CATSDIGNTGELFF. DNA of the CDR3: TGTGCCACCAGTGATATCGGTAACACCGGGGAGCTGTTTTTT.

CDR3 region: CASRLAGEETQYF. The CDR3 region has the DNA TGTGCCAGCAGGCTAGCGGGGGAAGAGACCCAGTACTTC. This chain links TRBV2 with TRBJ2-5; TRBD2 agrees at 10 bases. This CDR3 comprises 13 residues. Germline values: CDR1 SNHLY, CDR2 FYNNEI. The trim removed 6 bases at V and 3 bases at J, leaving 1 base unmatched. Combining the CDR3 with reference TRBV2 and TRBJ2-5 gives the whole variable domain EPEVTQTPSHQVTQMGQEVILRCVPISNHLYFYWYRQILGQKVEFLVSFYNNEISEKSEIFDDQFSVERPDGSNFTLKIRSTKLEDSAMYFCASRLAGEETQYFGPGTRLLVL.

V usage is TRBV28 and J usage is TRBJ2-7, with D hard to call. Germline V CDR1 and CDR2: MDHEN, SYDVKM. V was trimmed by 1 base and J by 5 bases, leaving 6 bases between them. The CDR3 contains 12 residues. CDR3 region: CASSLYGDEQYF. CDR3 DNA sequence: TGTGCCAGCAGTTTATATGGGGACGAGCAGTACTTC.

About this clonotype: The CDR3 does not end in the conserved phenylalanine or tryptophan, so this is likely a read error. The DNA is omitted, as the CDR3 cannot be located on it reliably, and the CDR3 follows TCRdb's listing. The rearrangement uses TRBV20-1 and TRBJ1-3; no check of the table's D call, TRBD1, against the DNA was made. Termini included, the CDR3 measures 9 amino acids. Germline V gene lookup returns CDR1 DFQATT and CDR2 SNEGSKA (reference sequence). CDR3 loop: CSARDRGKT.

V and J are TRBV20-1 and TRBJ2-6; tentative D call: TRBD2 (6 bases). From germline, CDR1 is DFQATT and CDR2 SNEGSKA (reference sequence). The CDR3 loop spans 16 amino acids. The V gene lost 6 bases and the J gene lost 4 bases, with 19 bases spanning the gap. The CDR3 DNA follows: TGCAGTGCCCAGATGGTGGGAGGCTCGGGGGCCAACGTCCTGACTTTC. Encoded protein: CSAQMVGGSGANVLTF.

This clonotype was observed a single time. CDR3 coding DNA: TGTGCCAGCAGCTTAGGGTCTAGCGGCCAAGAGACCCAGTACTTC. The encoded protein is CASSLGSSGQETQYF. This chain connects TRBV7-9 to TRBJ2-5; TRBD2 matches at 7 bases. There are 15 residues in the CDR3. V shed 1 base, J shed 1 base, and the junction held 3 bases outside the gene matches. Germline V gene sequence: CDR1 SEHNR, CDR2 FQNEAQ (reference sequence).

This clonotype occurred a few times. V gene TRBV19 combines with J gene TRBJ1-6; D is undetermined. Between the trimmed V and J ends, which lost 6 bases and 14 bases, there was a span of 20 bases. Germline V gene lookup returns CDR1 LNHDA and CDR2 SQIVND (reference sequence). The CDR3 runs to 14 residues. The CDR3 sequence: CASRQDPSEVTLHF. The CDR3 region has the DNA TGTGCCAGTAGACAAGACCCGAGTGAGGTCACCCTCCACTTT.

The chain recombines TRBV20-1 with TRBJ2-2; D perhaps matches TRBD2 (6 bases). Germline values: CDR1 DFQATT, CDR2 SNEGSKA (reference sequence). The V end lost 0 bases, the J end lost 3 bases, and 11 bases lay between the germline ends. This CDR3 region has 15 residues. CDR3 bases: TGCAGTGCTAGAGATCTCGGGAGACACACCGGGGAGCTGTTTTTT. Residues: CSARDLGRHTGELFF.